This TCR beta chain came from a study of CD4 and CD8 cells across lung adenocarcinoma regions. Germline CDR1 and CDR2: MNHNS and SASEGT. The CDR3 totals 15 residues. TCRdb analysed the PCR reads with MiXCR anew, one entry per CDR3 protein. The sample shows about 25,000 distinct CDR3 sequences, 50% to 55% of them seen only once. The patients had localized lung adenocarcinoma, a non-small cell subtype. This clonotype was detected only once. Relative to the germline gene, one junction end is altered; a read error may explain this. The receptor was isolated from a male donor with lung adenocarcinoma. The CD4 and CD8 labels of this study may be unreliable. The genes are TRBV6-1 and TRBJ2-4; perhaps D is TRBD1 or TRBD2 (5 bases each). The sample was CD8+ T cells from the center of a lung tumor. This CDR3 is CGSSTGLGDTNIQYF. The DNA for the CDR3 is TGTGGCAGCAGTACGGGGCTGGGAGACACAAACATTCAGTACTTC.